The 26 T cell receptor beta chains presented below share a single source sample, sequenced in a study of memory CD4+ T cells and cytomegalovirus serostatus. The sort gate was single viable CD3+CD4+CD8-CD45RO+ cells for memory CD4+ T cells. TCRdb keeps only in-frame clones here, not all; method: immunoSEQ multiplex PCR. Of about 61,000 clones listed, 75% to 90% are singletons. Sequenced sample: memory CD4+ T cells from blood. Receptors were obtained from an adult in good health and CMV-seronegative.

The CDR3 here is CASGRDTHTEAFF. CDR3 nucleotides: TGTGCTAGTGGAAGGGACACACACACTGAAGCTTTCTTT. The chain couples TRBV12-5 to TRBJ1-1, with D possibly being TRBD1 (6 bases). CDR1 is LGHNT and CDR2 is FRNRAP in the germline V gene. The CDR3 contains 13 residues. V dropped 6 bases and J dropped 3 bases, with 11 bases sitting between them.

This chain joins TRBV15 and TRBJ1-1, with a tentative D call TRBD1 (6 bases). Germline loops: CDR1 LNHNV, CDR2 YYDKDF (reference sequence). The CDR3 contains 15 residues. With 0 bases removed from V and 0 bases from J, the gap between germline ends came to 8 bases. Here the CDR3 DNA reads TGTGCCACCAGCAGAGACCGGGGGCTGAACACTGAAGCTTTCTTT. This gives the protein CATSRDRGLNTEAFF. Using reference TRBV15 and TRBJ1-1 for the parts outside the CDR3, the full variable domain is DAMVIQNPRYQVTQFGKPVTLSCSQTLNHNVMYWYQQKSSQAPKLLFHYYDKDFNNEADTPDNFQSRRPNTSFCFLDIRSPGLGDTAMYLCATSRDRGLNTEAFFGQGTRLTVV.

The chain is built from TRBV4-1 and TRBJ2-1; 9 positions agree with TRBD2. Germline CDR1 and CDR2: MGHRA and YSYEKL. The CDR3 runs to 19 residues. Trimming at V came to 3 bases and at J to 5 bases, leaving 17 bases not matched to a gene. CDR3 DNA: TGCGCCAGCAGCCATCAGCGGCCTATAGCGGGAGTGGGAGACAATGAGCAGTTCTTC. Its translation: CASSHQRPIAGVGDNEQFF.

The chain carries TRBV28 and TRBJ1-1; D is unresolved. Germline V gives CDR1 MDHEN, CDR2 SYDVKM. The CDR3 contains 14 residues. Trimming shortened V by 3 bases and J by 1 base, and 9 bases separated the two germline ends. CDR3 region: CASSLSQSNTEAFF. The CDR3 DNA reads TGTGCCAGCAGTTTGTCACAGTCGAACACTGAAGCTTTCTTT.

V gene TRBV6-5 combines with J gene TRBJ2-2; maybe TRBD1 (6 bases). Deletions cut 6 bases from V and 3 bases from J, with 11 bases between. The CDR3 runs to 14 residues. Germline CDR1 MNHEY, CDR2 SVGAGI. CDR3 coding DNA: TGTGCCAGCAGGCCCAACAGGGACACCGGGGAGCTGTTTTTT. It yields the protein CASRPNRDTGELFF.

The rearrangement links TRBV9 to TRBJ1-3; maybe TRBD1 (5 bases). V gave up 3 bases and J gave up 8 bases, with 18 bases separating them. Germline CDR1 SGDLS, CDR2 YYNGEE. CDR3 length equals 15 residues. CDR3 DNA sequence: TGTGCCAGCAGCGCGTACAGGAGTGGAGCCGACACCATATATTTT. This translates into CASSAYRSGADTIYF. The full variable domain, completed using reference TRBV9 and TRBJ1-3, is DSGVTQTPKHLITATGQRVTLRCSPRSGDLSVYWYQQSLDQGLQFLIQYYNGEERAKGNILERFSAQQFPDLHSELNLSSLELGDSALYFCASSAYRSGADTIYFGEGSWLTVV.

This clone was recorded once. This chain joins TRBV15 and TRBJ2-5; 7 bases fit TRBD1. The CDR3 totals 14 residues. Per germline, CDR1 LNHNV and CDR2 YYDKDF (reference sequence). V gave up 4 bases and J gave up 4 bases; unmatched junction bases: 6. CDR3 protein: CATSNRNRGETQYF. The CDR3 DNA reads as TGTGCCACCAGCAATCGGAACAGGGGAGAGACCCAGTACTTC.

This clone showed up just a few times. The rearrangement uses TRBV25-1 and TRBJ1-2; 8 bases agree with TRBD1. Germline-derived CDR1 and CDR2 are MGHDK and SYGVNS. This CDR3 region has 13 residues. V was pared by 6 bases and J by 6 bases, with 6 bases of the junction left unmatched. The CDR3 here is CASRHDRGNGYTF. The CDR3 DNA follows: TGTGCCAGCAGGCACGACAGGGGAAATGGCTACACCTTC.

There are many counts of this clone. The DNA for the CDR3 is TGTGCCAGCAGCCAAGATCCGGGGAGGACAGGGGGCTTTGAGCAGTACTTC. It translates to CASSQDPGRTGGFEQYF. The chain has TRBV4-2 and TRBJ2-7; TRBD1 agrees at 11 bases. Unmatched junction bases numbered 11, after V lost 0 bases and J lost 7 bases. Germline V gene lookup returns CDR1 LGHNA and CDR2 YNFKEQ. The CDR3 runs 17 residues.

This clone has only a few counts. The J gene is TRBJ2-5, the V gene TRBV7-8, with TRBD1 as a possible D gene (6 bases). There are 15 residues in the CDR3. The germline V gene has CDR1 SGHVS and CDR2 FQNEAQ. Trimming cost V 5 bases and J 9 bases, with 22 bases left between them. This chain's CDR3 is CASSAFGGNGRPQYF. For the CDR3, the DNA is TGTGCCAGCAGCGCCTTTGGGGGCAACGGTCGCCCCCAGTACTTC.

The genes are TRBV6-6 and TRBJ2-4; 9 nucleotides line up with TRBD2. CDR3 length: 15 amino acids. Germline V gene sequence: CDR1 MNHNY, CDR2 SVGAGI (reference sequence). The ends lost 0 bases at V and 11 bases at J; junction bases unmatched: 8. DNA of the CDR3: TGTGCCAGCAGTTACTCGCTTGTAGCGGGGGAGGTTCAGTACTTC. Residues: CASSYSLVAGEVQYF.

This clone was detected only a few times. The chain employs TRBV5-6 and TRBJ2-1; 9 positions match TRBD2. The CDR3 is 18 amino acids. J gave up 4 bases and V 0 bases, and 11 bases lay outside the gene matches. From germline, CDR1 is SGHDT and CDR2 YYEEEE. Here the CDR3 reads CASSLGGPSGVLYNEQFF. The DNA for the CDR3 is TGTGCCAGCAGCTTGGGGGGCCCTAGCGGGGTTTTATACAATGAGCAGTTCTTC.

DNA for the CDR3: TGTGCCAGCAGCTCTAGCGGGGGCTCTGGGGCCAACGTCCTGACTTTC. This gives the protein CASSSSGGSGANVLTF. The chain uses TRBV7-3 and TRBJ2-6, with 10 nucleotides matching TRBD2. The germline gives CDR1 SGHTA, CDR2 FQGTGA. The CDR3 runs 16 residues. The junction had 0 bases not matched to a gene; V was cut back by 4 bases and J by 0 bases.

J is TRBJ2-7 and V is TRBV19; D is perhaps TRBD1 or TRBD2 (5 bases each). This CDR3 is 15 amino acids long. Germline V gene lookup returns CDR1 LNHDA and CDR2 SQIVND (reference sequence). The germline V and J ends were trimmed by 5 bases and 0 bases, with 14 bases remaining between them. The DNA of the CDR3 is TGTGCCAGTAGTCTCACCCGGGACGGCTCCTACGAGCAGTACTTC. This sequence encodes CASSLTRDGSYEQYF.

This chain uses TRBV18 with TRBJ1-1, with 11 bases lining up with TRBD1. Germline CDR1 and CDR2: KGHSH and LQKENI. The CDR3 is 14 amino acids. The V and J ends lost 4 bases and 5 bases, in that order; junction bases with no gene match: 3. CDR3 in amino acids: CASSRDRGSTEAFF. The CDR3 coding sequence is TGTGCCAGCTCACGGGACAGGGGGTCTACTGAAGCTTTCTTT.

This chain joins TRBV6-5 and TRBJ2-1, with TRBD2 identical over 13 bases. Germline CDR1 is MNHEY and CDR2 is SVGAGI. The junction had 3 bases not matched to a gene; V was cut back by 0 bases and J by 10 bases. The CDR3 contains 15 residues. CDR3 in DNA: TGTGCCAGCAGTTACTCGGGACTAGCGGGAACGGAGCAGTTCTTC. Translation gives CASSYSGLAGTEQFF.

The chain employs TRBV11-2 and TRBJ2-3; TRBD2 matches 11 bases. The V segment lost 7 bases and the J segment 3 bases; nucleotides outside the gene matches: 6. The CDR3 contains 15 residues. The germline V gene has CDR1 SGHAT and CDR2 FQNNGV. The CDR3 region is CASTLRLAGTDTQYF. DNA for the CDR3: TGTGCCAGCACCCTCCGACTAGCGGGAACAGATACGCAGTATTTT.

The V gene is TRBV14, the J gene TRBJ1-2; no reliable D call. The germline CDR1 and CDR2 sequences are SGHDN and FVKESK. V lost 4 bases and J 2 bases, leaving 14 bases between the germline ends. This CDR3 is built from 15 residues. The CDR3 DNA sequence: TGTGCCAGCAGCCCCCCCGGGATGGGAAACTATGGCTACACCTTC. This translates into CASSPPGMGNYGYTF.

The chain links TRBV7-9 to TRBJ2-2; D might be TRBD1 or TRBD2, each matching 5 bases. CDR1 is SEHNR, CDR2 FQNEAQ, per germline (reference sequence). This CDR3 region has 14 residues. V lost 3 bases and J lost 1, with 6 bases in between. CDR3 in DNA: TGTGCCAGCAGCTTGAGGGGGAACACCGGGGAGCTGTTTTTT. Translation: CASSLRGNTGELFF. Looking up the rest from reference TRBV7-9 and TRBJ2-2 gives the full variable domain: DTGVSQNPRHKITKRGQNVTFRCDPISEHNRLYWYRQTLGQGPEFLTYFQNEAQLEKSRLLSDRFSAERPKGSFSTLEIQRTEQGDSAMYLCASSLRGNTGELFFGEGSRLTVL.

CDR3 sequence reads: CASSFGREYGYTF. Here the CDR3 DNA reads TGCGCCAGCAGCTTTGGCAGGGAGTATGGCTACACCTTC. V usage is TRBV5-1 and J usage is TRBJ1-2; tentatively, D is TRBD1 (5 bases). The length of the CDR3 is 13 residues. The V end was cut by 2 bases, the J end by 5 bases, with 10 bases between. Germline CDR1 reads SGHRS; CDR2 reads YFSETQ.

The V call is TRBV27, the J call TRBJ1-4; no firm D call. The CDR3 has 15 amino acids. Germline values: CDR1 MNHEY, CDR2 SMNVEV (reference sequence). V dropped 2 bases and J dropped 0 bases, with 7 bases sitting between them. Here the CDR3 reads CASSLRATTNEKLFF. CDR3 nucleotide sequence: TGTGCCAGCAGTTTACGGGCTACAACTAATGAAAAACTGTTTTTT.

The V and J genes are TRBV9 and TRBJ1-4, with D possibly being TRBD1 (6 bases). This CDR3 comprises 16 residues. The V end was cut by 1 base, the J end by 3 bases, with 13 bases between. From germline, CDR1 is SGDLS and CDR2 YYNGEE. CDR3 sequence (DNA): TGTGCCAGCAGCGTAAACACGGGGGGCCCTAATGAAAAACTGTTTTTT. Translation: CASSVNTGGPNEKLFF.

V usage is TRBV6-4 and J usage is TRBJ2-7, with 11 bases aligning to TRBD2. Germline trimming cut 3 bases from V and 4 bases from J; bases unmatched to any gene: 17. The CDR3 is 19 residues long. From germline, CDR1 is MRHNA and CDR2 SNTAGT. DNA for the CDR3: TGTGCCAGCAGTGAGAAGGGAAGAGGTTGTAGCGGGAGGGAGTACGAGCAGTACTTC. Protein sequence: CASSEKGRGCSGREYEQYF.

V gene TRBV28 combines with J gene TRBJ1-6; possibly TRBD1 for D (5 bases). V was pared by 5 bases and J by 7 bases, with 12 bases between. The CDR3 loop spans 14 amino acids. Germline V gives CDR1 MDHEN, CDR2 SYDVKM. The CDR3 loop reads CASSPQRGNSPLHF. CDR3 sequence (DNA): TGTGCCAGCAGTCCACAGAGGGGCAATTCACCCCTCCACTTT.

This chain links TRBV5-8 with TRBJ2-7; weak D call: TRBD2 (5 bases). There are 14 residues in the CDR3. Trimming pared 7 bases from V and 3 bases from J, leaving 17 bases between. The germline CDR1 and CDR2 sequences are SGHTS and YDEGEE. This CDR3 reads CASQRRASRYEQYF. CDR3 sequence (DNA): TGTGCCAGCCAGAGAAGGGCTAGCCGCTACGAGCAGTACTTC.

V and J are TRBV10-2 and TRBJ2-7; D uncertain. The germline V gene has CDR1 WSHSY and CDR2 SAAADI. The CDR3 is made up of 14 amino acids. V dropped 3 bases and J dropped 2 bases, with 11 bases sitting between them. The CDR3, as DNA: TGCGCCAGCAGTGACCTGAGCAGGACCTACGAGCAGTACTTC. It specifies CASSDLSRTYEQYF.